This TCR beta chain was identified in a study of CD8 T cells in Susac syndrome. Reverse transcription of roughly 0.45 to 1 ug RNA was performed with random hexamers. TCRdb re-derived calls from the immunoSEQ multiplex PCR reads in MiXCR, one entry per CDR3 protein. The sample holds some 110,000 distinct CDR3 sequences; over 85% are singletons and the top ten take more than 0.25%. V was pared by 2 bases and J by 0 bases, with 14 bases between. The germline V gene has CDR1 MGHRA and CDR2 YSYEKL. CDR3 length: 16 residues. The sequenced sample consisted of CD8+ T cells from PBMCs. This chain joins TRBV4-1 and TRBJ2-7; D uncertain. The sequence was collected from a human donor with multiple sclerosis. The CDR3 DNA reads as TGCGCCAGCAGCCAATGGCGGACGAGTTACTCCTACGAGCAGTACTTC. It codes for CASSQWRTSYSYEQYF.